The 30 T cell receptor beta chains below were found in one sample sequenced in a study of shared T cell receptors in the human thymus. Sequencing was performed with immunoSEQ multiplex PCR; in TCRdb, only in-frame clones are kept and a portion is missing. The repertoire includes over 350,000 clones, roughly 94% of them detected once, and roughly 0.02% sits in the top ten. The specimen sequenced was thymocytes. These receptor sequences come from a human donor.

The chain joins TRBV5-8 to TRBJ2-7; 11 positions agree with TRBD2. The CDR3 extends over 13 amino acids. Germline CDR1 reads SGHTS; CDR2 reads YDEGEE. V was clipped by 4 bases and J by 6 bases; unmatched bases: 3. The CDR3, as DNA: TGTGCCAGCAGCCCAGGACTAGCGGGCGAGCAGTACTTC. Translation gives CASSPGLAGEQYF.

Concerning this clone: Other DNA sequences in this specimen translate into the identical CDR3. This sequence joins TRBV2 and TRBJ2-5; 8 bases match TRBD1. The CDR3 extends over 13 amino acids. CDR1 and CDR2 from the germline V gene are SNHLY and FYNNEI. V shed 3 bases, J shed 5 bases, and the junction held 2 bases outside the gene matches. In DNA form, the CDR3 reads TGTGCCAGCAGTGACACAGGGGGGGAGACCCAGTACTTC. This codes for CASSDTGGETQYF.

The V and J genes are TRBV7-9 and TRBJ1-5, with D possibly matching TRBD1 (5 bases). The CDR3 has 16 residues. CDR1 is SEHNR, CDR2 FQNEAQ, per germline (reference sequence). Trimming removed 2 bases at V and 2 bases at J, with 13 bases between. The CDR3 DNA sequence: TGTGCCAGCAGCTTATGGGGGGTCAAGGGCAATCAGCCCCAGCATTTT. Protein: CASSLWGVKGNQPQHF.

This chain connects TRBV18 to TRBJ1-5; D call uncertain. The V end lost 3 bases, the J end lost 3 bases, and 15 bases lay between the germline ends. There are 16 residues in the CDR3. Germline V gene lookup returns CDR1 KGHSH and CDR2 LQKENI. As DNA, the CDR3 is TGTGCCAGCTCACCCCTCCCCCCGGGGATCAATCAGCCCCAGCATTTT. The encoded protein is CASSPLPPGINQPQHF.

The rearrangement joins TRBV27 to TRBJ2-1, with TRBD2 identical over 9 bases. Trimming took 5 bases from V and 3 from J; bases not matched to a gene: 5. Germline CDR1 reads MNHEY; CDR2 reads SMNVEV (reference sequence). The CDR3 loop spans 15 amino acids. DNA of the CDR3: TGTGCCAGCAGTAAAGGACTAGCGCTCTACAATGAGCAGTTCTTC. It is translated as CASSKGLALYNEQFF.

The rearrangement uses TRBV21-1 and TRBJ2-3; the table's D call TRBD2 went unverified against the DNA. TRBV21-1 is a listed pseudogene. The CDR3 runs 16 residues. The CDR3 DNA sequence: TGTGCCAGCAGCAACAGGCTAGCGGGAGACACAGATACGCAGTATTTT. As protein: CASSNRLAGDTDTQYF.

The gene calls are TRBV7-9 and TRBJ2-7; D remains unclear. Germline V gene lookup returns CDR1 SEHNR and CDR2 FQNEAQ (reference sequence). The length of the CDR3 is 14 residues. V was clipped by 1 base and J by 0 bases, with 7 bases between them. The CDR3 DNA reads TGTGCCAGCAGCTTAGGTAGCAGCTCCTACGAGCAGTACTTC. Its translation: CASSLGSSSYEQYF.

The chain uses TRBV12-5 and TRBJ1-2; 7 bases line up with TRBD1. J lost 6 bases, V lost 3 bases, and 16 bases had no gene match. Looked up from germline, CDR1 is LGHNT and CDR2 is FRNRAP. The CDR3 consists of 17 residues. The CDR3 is CASGLRTGAQTEDGYTF. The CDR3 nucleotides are TGTGCTAGTGGTTTACGTACAGGGGCCCAGACCGAAGATGGCTACACCTTC.

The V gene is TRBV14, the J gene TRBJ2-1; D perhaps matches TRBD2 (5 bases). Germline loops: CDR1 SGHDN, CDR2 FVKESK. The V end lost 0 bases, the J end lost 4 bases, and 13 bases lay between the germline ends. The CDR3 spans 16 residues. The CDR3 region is CASSQETGLHYNEQFF. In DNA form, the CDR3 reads TGTGCCAGCAGCCAAGAGACCGGACTGCATTACAATGAGCAGTTCTTC.

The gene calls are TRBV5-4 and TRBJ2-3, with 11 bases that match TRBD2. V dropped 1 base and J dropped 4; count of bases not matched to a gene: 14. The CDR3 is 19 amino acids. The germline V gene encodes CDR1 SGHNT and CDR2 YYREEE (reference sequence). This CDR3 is CASSLPADTSGRQADTQYF. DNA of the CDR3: TGTGCCAGCAGCTTGCCGGCCGACACTAGCGGGAGACAGGCAGATACGCAGTATTTT.

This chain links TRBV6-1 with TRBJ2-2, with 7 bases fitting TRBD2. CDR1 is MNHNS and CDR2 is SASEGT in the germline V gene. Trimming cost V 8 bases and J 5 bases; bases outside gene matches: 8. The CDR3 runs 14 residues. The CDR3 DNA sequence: TGTGCCAGCTTAGCGGGTACGGGGACCGGGGAGCTGTTTTTT. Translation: CASLAGTGTGELFF.

The CDR3 protein is CASSGGTDTQYF. CDR3 DNA sequence: TGTGCCAGCTCAGGTGGCACAGATACGCAGTATTTT. The V call is TRBV18, the J call TRBJ2-3, with D uncertain. CDR1 is KGHSH and CDR2 is LQKENI in the germline V gene. The CDR3 is 12 amino acids. Deletions cut 5 bases from V and 1 base from J, with 4 bases between. The full variable domain, its missing parts supplied by reference TRBV18 and TRBJ2-3, is NAGVMQNPRHLVRRRGQEARLRCSPMKGHSHVYWYRQLPEEGLKFMVYLQKENIIDESGMPKERFSAEFPKEGPSILRIQQVVRGDSAAYFCASSGGTDTQYFGPGTRLTVL.

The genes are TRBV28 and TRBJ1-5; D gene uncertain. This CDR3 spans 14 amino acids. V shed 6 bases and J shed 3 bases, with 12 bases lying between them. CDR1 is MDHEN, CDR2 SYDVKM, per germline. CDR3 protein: CASSPLGINQPQHF. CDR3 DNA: TGTGCCAGCAGCCCCTTGGGTATCAATCAGCCCCAGCATTTT.

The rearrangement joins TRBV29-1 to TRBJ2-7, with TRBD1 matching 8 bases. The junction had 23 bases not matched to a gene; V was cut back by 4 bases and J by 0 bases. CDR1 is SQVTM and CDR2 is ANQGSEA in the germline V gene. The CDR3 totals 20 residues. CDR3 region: CSVVGSPRTGRSTPSYEQYF. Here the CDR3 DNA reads TGCAGCGTTGTCGGATCCCCCAGGACAGGGCGATCGACCCCCTCCTACGAGCAGTACTTC.

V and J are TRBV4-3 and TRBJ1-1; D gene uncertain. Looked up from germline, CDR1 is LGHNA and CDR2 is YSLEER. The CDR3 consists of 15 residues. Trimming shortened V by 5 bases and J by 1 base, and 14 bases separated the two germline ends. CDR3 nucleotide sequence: TGCGCCAGCAGCGGGGTGTACGGGCCGAACACTGAAGCTTTCTTT. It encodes CASSGVYGPNTEAFF.

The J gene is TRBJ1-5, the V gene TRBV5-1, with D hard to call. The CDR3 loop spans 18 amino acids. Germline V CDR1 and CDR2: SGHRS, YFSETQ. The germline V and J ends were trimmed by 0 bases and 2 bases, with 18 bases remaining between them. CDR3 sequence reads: CASSLVGGFLAGNQPQHF. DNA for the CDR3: TGCGCCAGCAGCTTGGTAGGCGGCTTCCTGGCGGGCAATCAGCCCCAGCATTTT.

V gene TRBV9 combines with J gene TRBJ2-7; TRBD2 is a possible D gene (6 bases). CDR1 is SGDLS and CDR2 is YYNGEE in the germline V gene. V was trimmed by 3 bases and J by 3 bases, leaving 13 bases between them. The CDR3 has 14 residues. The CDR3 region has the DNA TGTGCCAGCAGCGCGAGGGCGGGATTCTACGAGCAGTACTTC. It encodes CASSARAGFYEQYF. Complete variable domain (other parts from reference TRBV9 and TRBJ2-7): DSGVTQTPKHLITATGQRVTLRCSPRSGDLSVYWYQQSLDQGLQFLIQYYNGEERAKGNILERFSAQQFPDLHSELNLSSLELGDSALYFCASSARAGFYEQYFGPGTRLTVT.

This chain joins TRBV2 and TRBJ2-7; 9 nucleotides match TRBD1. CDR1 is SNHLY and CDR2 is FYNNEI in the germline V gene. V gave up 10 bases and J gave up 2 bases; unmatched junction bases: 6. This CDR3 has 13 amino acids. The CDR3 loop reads CAKGTGPAYEQYF. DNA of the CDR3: TGTGCCAAAGGGACAGGGCCTGCCTACGAGCAGTACTTC.

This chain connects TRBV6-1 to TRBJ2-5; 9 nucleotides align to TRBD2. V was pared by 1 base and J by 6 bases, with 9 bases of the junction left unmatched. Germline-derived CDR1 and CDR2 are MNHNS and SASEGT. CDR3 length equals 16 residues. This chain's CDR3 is CASSEVAREGRKTQYF. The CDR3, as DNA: TGTGCCAGCAGTGAAGTAGCGCGGGAGGGCCGAAAGACCCAGTACTTC.

DNA of the CDR3: TGTGCCAGCAGCACGATCTACAGGGTCCCCTACGAGCAGTACTTC. Translated, it gives CASSTIYRVPYEQYF. The V call is TRBV27, the J call TRBJ2-7, with D tentatively TRBD1 (6 bases). The V gene lost 6 bases and the J gene lost 2 bases, with 17 bases spanning the gap. Germline V gives CDR1 MNHEY, CDR2 SMNVEV (reference sequence). This CDR3 comprises 15 residues.

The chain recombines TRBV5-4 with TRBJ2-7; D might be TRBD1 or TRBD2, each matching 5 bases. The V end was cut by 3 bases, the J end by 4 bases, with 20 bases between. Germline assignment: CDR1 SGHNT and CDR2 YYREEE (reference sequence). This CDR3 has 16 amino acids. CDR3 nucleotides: TGTGCCAGCAGCTCTCGACCGGGACCATCGACTTACGAGCAGTACTTC. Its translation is CASSSRPGPSTYEQYF.

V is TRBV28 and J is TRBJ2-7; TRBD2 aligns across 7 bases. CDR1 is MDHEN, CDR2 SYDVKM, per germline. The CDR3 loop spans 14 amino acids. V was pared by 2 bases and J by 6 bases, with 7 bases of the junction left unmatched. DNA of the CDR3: TGTGCCAGCAGTTTAGAGGGAGGGCCACTCGAGCAGTACTTC. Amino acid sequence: CASSLEGGPLEQYF.

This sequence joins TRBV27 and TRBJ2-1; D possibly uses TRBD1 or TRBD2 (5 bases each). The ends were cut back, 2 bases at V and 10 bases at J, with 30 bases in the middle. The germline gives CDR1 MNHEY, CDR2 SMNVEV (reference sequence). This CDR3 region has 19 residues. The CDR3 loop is CASSLGLTSGTRGNAEQFF. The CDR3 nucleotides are TGTGCCAGCAGTTTAGGCCTAACCTCCGGGACCCGTGGCAATGCGGAGCAGTTCTTC.

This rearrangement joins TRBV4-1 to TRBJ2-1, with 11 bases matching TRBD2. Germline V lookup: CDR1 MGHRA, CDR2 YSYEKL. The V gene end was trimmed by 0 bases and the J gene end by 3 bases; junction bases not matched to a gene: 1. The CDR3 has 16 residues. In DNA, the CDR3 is TGCGCCAGCAGCCAAGAAGGACTAGCGGGCTACAATGAGCAGTTCTTC. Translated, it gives CASSQEGLAGYNEQFF.

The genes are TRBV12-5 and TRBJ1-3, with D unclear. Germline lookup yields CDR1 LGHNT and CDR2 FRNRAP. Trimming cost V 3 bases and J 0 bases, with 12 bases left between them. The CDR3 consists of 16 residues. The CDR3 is CASGFEPSSSGNTIYF. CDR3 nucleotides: TGTGCTAGTGGTTTCGAGCCTTCGAGCTCTGGAAACACCATATATTTT.

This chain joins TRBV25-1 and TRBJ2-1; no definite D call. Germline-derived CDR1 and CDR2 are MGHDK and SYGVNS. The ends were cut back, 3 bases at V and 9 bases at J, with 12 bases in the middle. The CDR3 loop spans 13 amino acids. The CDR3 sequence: CASSDLITAEQFF. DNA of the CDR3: TGTGCCAGCAGTGACCTTATCACGGCTGAGCAGTTCTTC.

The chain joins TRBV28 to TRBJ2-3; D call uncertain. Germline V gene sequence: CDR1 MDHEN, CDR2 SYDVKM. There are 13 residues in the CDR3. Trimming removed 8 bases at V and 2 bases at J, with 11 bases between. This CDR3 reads CASQNATTDTQYF. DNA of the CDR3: TGTGCCAGCCAGAACGCCACCACAGATACGCAGTATTTT.

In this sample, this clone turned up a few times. The CDR3 region is CASSFTGGNQPQHF. The CDR3 nucleotides read TGCGCCAGCAGCTTCACAGGGGGCAATCAGCCCCAGCATTTT. This rearrangement joins TRBV5-1 to TRBJ1-5; TRBD1 agrees at 7 bases. V dropped 2 bases and J dropped 2; count of bases not matched to a gene: 1. The CDR3 runs 14 residues. CDR1 is SGHRS, CDR2 YFSETQ, per germline.

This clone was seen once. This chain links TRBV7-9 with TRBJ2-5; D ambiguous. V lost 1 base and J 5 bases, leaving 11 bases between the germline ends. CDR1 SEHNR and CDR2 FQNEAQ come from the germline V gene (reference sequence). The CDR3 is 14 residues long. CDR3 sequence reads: CASSLEASGETQYF. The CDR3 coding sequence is TGTGCCAGCAGCTTAGAGGCCTCCGGGGAGACCCAGTACTTC.

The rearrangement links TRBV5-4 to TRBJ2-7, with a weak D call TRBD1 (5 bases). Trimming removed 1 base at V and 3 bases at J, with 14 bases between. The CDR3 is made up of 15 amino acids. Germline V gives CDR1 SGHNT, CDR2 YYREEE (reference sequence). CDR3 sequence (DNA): TGTGCCAGCAGCTTGCCAGGGATGGGAATCTACGAGCAGTACTTC. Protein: CASSLPGMGIYEQYF.